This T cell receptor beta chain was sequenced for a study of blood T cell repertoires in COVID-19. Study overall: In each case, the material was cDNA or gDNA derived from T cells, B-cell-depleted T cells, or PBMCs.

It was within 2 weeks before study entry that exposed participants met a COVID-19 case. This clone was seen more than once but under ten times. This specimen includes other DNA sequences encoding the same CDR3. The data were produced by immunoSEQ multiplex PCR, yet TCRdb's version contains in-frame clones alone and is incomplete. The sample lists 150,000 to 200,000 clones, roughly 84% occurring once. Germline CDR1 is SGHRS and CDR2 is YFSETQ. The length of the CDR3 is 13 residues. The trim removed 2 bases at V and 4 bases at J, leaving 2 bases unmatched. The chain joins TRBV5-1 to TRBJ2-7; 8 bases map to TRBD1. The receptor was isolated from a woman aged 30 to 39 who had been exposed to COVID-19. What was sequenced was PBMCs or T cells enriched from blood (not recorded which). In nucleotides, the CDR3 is TGCGCCAGCAGCTTAGACAGGGGATACGAGCAGTACTTC. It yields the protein CASSLDRGYEQYF.